Here is one T cell receptor beta chain with its context. Antigen unknown. This CDR3 has 15 residues. V lost 1 base and J lost 5; bases outside the gene matches: 5. From germline, CDR1 is SGHDN and CDR2 FVKESK. Here immunoSEQ multiplex PCR was the method, and the copy in TCRdb shows in-frame clones only, minus some. Among approximately 10,000 clones listed, roughly 90% were seen once. This entry is derived from a study of OX40 agonist ivuxolimab in advanced cancers. The wider study: Males comprised 82.7% of the group, whose mean age was approximately 60 years (range roughly 23 to 80).

Patients were excluded for autoimmune disease history or systemic immunosuppression. Findings and limits, study-wide: The mean number of expanded clones was higher in CD8+ T cells than in CD4+.

This clonotype was obtained from an adult with an advanced solid tumor such as melanoma, head and neck, liver or kidney cancer. The chain joins TRBV14 to TRBJ2-1, with 7 bases matching TRBD2. Here the sequenced sample was CD4+ or CD8+ T cells sorted from blood, taken in a trial of the OX40 agonist ivuxolimab. The CDR3 region is CASSQGEGRNNEQFF. The CDR3 DNA reads as TGTGCCAGCAGCCAAGGGGAGGGCAGAAACAATGAGCAGTTCTTC.